What follows is one T cell receptor (beta chain) and its context. The data belong to a study of blood T cell repertoires in COVID-19. CDR1 LNHDA and CDR2 SQIVND come from the germline V gene (reference sequence). Trimming removed 1 base at V and 6 bases at J, with 9 bases between. The CDR3 has 14 residues. TCRdb's table, derived via immunoSEQ multiplex PCR, lists solely in-frame clones and lacks some. The sample holds about 190,000 clones, around 78% seen once. The source of this sequence is a woman older than 75 with active or convalescent COVID-19. V is TRBV19 and J is TRBJ2-2; weak D call: TRBD1 (6 bases). The specimen sequenced was peripheral blood. CDR3 region: CASSIVAGAGELFF. CDR3 DNA sequence: TGTGCCAGTAGTATAGTCGCAGGGGCCGGGGAGCTGTTTTTT.